This record concerns one T cell receptor (beta chain) sequence. The antigen is undetermined. The authors prepared UMI-labeled TRB cDNA libraries by 5' RACE. One entry per CDR3 protein, without DNA, is what TCRdb gives after re-calling the 5' RACE reads. This repertoire includes approximately 90,000 distinct CDR3 sequences. The data derive from a study of CXCR3-negative and CXCR3-positive naive CD8 T cells. General study findings and limits: TRB CDR3s of CXCR3-positive naive cells were more hydrophobic than those of CXCR3-negative naive cells.

CDR3 size: 18 residues. Germline V gives CDR1 MNHNY, CDR2 SVGAGI (reference sequence). The sequencing input was naive CXCR3+ CD8+ T cells from blood. Documented subset: CD45RO-CCR7+CD27+CD95- naive CD8+ T cells expressing CXCR3 (TNR3+). This clonotype was obtained from a human donor in good health. Some clones in this sample may be carry-over from other donors' samples. The V and J genes are TRBV6-6 and TRBJ2-7; no DNA is available, so the TRBD1 call from TCRdb remains unchecked. The CDR3: CASSYPSSGGPHSYEQYF.